The T cell receptor (beta chain) described here comes from a study of cytomegalovirus exposure and HLA in healthy donors. PCR used 60 Vbeta primers and 13 Jbeta primers. Assay used: immunoSEQ multiplex PCR; TCRdb lists only in-frame clones, some missing. The profile covers approximately 110,000 clones, with about 78% appearing a single time and roughly 8.2% taken by the ten largest. J lost 1 base, V lost 5 bases, and 9 bases had no gene match. CDR3 length: 17 residues. The germline gives CDR1 KGHSH, CDR2 LQKENI. Sequencing was carried out using PBMCs. The clonotype was recovered from a woman aged 40 to 55 in good health and CMV-seropositive. V is TRBV18 and J is TRBJ2-1; 9 bases agree with TRBD1. This CDR3 reads CASSKPGTGRSYNEQFF. The DNA of the CDR3 is TGTGCCAGCTCAAAACCGGGGACAGGGAGGTCCTACAATGAGCAGTTCTTC. Full variable domain (rest looked up from reference TRBV18 and TRBJ2-1): NAGVMQNPRHLVRRRGQEARLRCSPMKGHSHVYWYRQLPEEGLKFMVYLQKENIIDESGMPKERFSAEFPKEGPSILRIQQVVRGDSAAYFCASSKPGTGRSYNEQFFGPGTRLTVL.